These 18 T cell receptor beta chains share one sample of origin, sequenced in a study of blood T cells in healthy people across ages. A second PCR, run for about 7 to 12 cycles, used a sample-barcoded 5' primer plus a J-beta primer mix. A single record per CDR3 protein comes from TCRdb applying MiXCR to the 5' RACE reads. The top ten clones hold 2.1% of a sample with roughly 2 million distinct CDR3 sequences, roughly 52% of them seen once. The sequencing input was blood. These TCRs come from a woman in her thirties or forties in good health.

This clonotype turned up a few times. The rearrangement links TRBV10-3 to TRBJ1-2; D call uncertain. The ends were cut back, 4 bases at V and 5 bases at J, with 2 bases in the middle. The CDR3 has 10 residues. Germline lookup yields CDR1 ENHRY and CDR2 SYGVKD. CDR3 loop: CAISGYGYTF. CDR3 bases: TGTGCCATCAGTGGGTATGGCTACACCTTC.

This clonotype was observed a few times. The chain joins TRBV5-1 to TRBJ2-1; maybe TRBD2 (6 bases). This CDR3 comprises 11 residues. Trimming took off 1 base at V and 13 bases at J, with 9 bases between the two ends. Germline CDR1 is SGHRS and CDR2 is YFSETQ. As DNA, the CDR3 is TGCGCCAGCAGCTTGAGCGGGCACCAGTTCTTC. This gives the protein CASSLSGHQFF.

This clonotype was counted only a few times. The chain has TRBV3-1 and TRBJ1-1; D is ambiguous. V lost 5 bases to trimming and J lost 4 bases, with 8 bases between them. Germline lookup yields CDR1 LGHDT and CDR2 YNNKEL (reference sequence). The CDR3 consists of 12 residues. The CDR3 nucleotides read TGTGCCAGCAGCGACATAGGCACTGAAGCTTTCTTT. Translated, it gives CASSDIGTEAFF.

The chain has TRBV7-3 and TRBJ1-1; D uncertain. Trimming took 2 bases from V and 1 from J, leaving 11 bases between them. The germline V gene has CDR1 SGHTA and CDR2 FQGTGA. The CDR3 loop spans 15 amino acids. CDR3 sequence (DNA): TGTGCCAGCAGCTTAGGGTCGGGCGGGAACACTGAAGCTTTCTTT. This codes for CASSLGSGGNTEAFF.

The rearrangement uses TRBV7-8 and TRBJ2-2; D is possibly TRBD2 (5 bases). V lost 8 bases to trimming and J lost 0 bases, with 10 bases between them. This CDR3 has 14 residues. Germline assignment: CDR1 SGHVS and CDR2 FQNEAQ. The CDR3 reads CASSLAPNTGELFF. The CDR3 DNA reads TGTGCCAGCTCCTTAGCGCCGAACACCGGGGAGCTGTTTTTT.

Many counts were recorded for this clonotype. An end of the junction differs from the germline gene, which may be a read error. The V call is TRBV5-1, the J call TRBJ2-7; perhaps TRBD2 as D (7 bases). Germline loops: CDR1 SGHRS, CDR2 YFSETQ. The CDR3 extends over 12 amino acids. In nucleotides, the CDR3 is TGTGCCAGCTCCGGGGGGCTCTACGAGCAGTACTTC. This codes for CASSGGLYEQYF.

The gene calls are TRBV25-1 and TRBJ1-2; 9 bases are a match to TRBD1. J gave up 8 bases and V 3 bases, and 10 bases lay outside the gene matches. CDR1 is MGHDK, CDR2 SYGVNS, per germline. The CDR3 loop spans 15 amino acids. The CDR3 DNA sequence: TGTGCCAGCAGTGAGAGGGGACAGGGATTCGACGGCTACACCTTC. It encodes CASSERGQGFDGYTF.

In its sample, this clonotype was seen a few times. The chain uses TRBV9 and TRBJ2-7; D ambiguous. Germline V gives CDR1 SGDLS, CDR2 YYNGEE. V dropped 1 base and J dropped 1 base, with 15 bases sitting between them. The CDR3 is 16 residues long. For the CDR3, the DNA is TGTGCCAGCAGCGTAAGCCCAGAAGAGACTTCCTACGAGCAGTACTTC. Protein: CASSVSPEETSYEQYF.

This clonotype was seen a few times. V usage is TRBV7-2 and J usage is TRBJ2-1; 10 nucleotides agree with TRBD1. CDR3 length: 16 residues. The ends lost 5 bases at V and 1 base at J; junction bases unmatched: 5. Germline CDR1 SGHTA, CDR2 FQGNSA. CDR3 in amino acids: CASSVPGQGSYNEQFF. For the CDR3, the DNA is TGTGCCAGCAGCGTCCCGGGACAGGGGTCCTACAATGAGCAGTTCTTC.

The V and J genes are TRBV10-3 and TRBJ2-7; TRBD1 aligns across 7 bases. This CDR3 is 13 amino acids long. CDR1 and CDR2 from the germline V gene are ENHRY and SYGVKD. V was pared by 3 bases and J by 3 bases, with 2 bases of the junction left unmatched. In DNA form, the CDR3 reads TGTGCCATCAGTGACGACAGGGACTACGAGCAGTACTTC. It yields the protein CAISDDRDYEQYF.

The chain uses TRBV15 and TRBJ1-1; D call uncertain. CDR3 size: 14 residues. The V end was cut by 7 bases, the J end by 2 bases, with 14 bases between. Germline V gene sequence: CDR1 LNHNV, CDR2 YYDKDF (reference sequence). In DNA form, the CDR3 reads TGTGCCACCAAAACACACCCTTCTAACACTGAAGCTTTCTTT. Protein: CATKTHPSNTEAFF.

The rearrangement links TRBV4-1 to TRBJ2-2, with 10 bases identical to TRBD1. V lost 4 bases, J lost 3 bases, and 8 bases stayed unmatched. CDR3 length: 17 amino acids. Per the germline V gene, CDR1 is MGHRA and CDR2 is YSYEKL. CDR3 DNA sequence: TGCGCCAGCAGCCCTGGGGGACAGGGGTCCTACACCGGGGAGCTGTTTTTT. This sequence encodes CASSPGGQGSYTGELFF.

This clonotype was detected a few times. DNA of the CDR3: TGTGCCAGCAGTTTCGCCTCCGGGACAGTAGCCAAAAACATTCAGTACTTC. Its translation is CASSFASGTVAKNIQYF. J is TRBJ2-4 and V is TRBV28, with 7 bases fitting TRBD1. V shed 3 bases and J 0 bases; nucleotides not matched to a gene: 8. Germline assignment: CDR1 MDHEN and CDR2 SYDVKM. This CDR3 is built from 17 residues.

This clonotype was seen a handful of times. The chain links TRBV4-1 to TRBJ1-2, with 9 bases aligning to TRBD1. There are 14 residues in the CDR3. The V and J ends lost 3 bases and 4 bases, in that order; junction bases with no gene match: 3. CDR1 and CDR2 (germline): MGHRA, YSYEKL. CDR3 DNA sequence: TGCGCCAGCAGCCAGACGACAGGGGGCTATGGCTACACCTTC. Protein: CASSQTTGGYGYTF.

On this clonotype: Compared with germline, one end of the junction differs, possibly owing to a read error. The chain has TRBV5-1 and TRBJ2-7, with 8 bases identical to TRBD1. There are 14 residues in the CDR3. The V gene's germline CDR1 is SGHRS and CDR2 YFSETQ. The CDR3 loop reads CAGSGGTGNYEQYF. DNA for the CDR3: TGCGCCGGCAGCGGCGGGACAGGAAACTACGAGCAGTACTTC.

The V gene is TRBV10-3, the J gene TRBJ2-4, with TRBD2 as a possible D gene (6 bases). The V end lost 3 bases, the J end lost 3 bases, and 9 bases lay between the germline ends. Germline V gene sequence: CDR1 ENHRY, CDR2 SYGVKD. The CDR3 runs to 14 residues. CDR3 protein: CAISERGLKNIQYF. The CDR3 DNA follows: TGTGCCATCAGTGAAAGGGGACTCAAAAACATTCAGTACTTC.

On this clonotype itself: One end of the junction varies from germline; a read error may be responsible. The genes are TRBV4-3 and TRBJ2-4, with 12 bases matching TRBD2. CDR3 length equals 21 residues. The germline gives CDR1 LGHNA, CDR2 YSLEER. CDR3 nucleotides: TGCGCCAGCAGCCAAGATTTTCGAGGGCTAGCGGGGGGGTTAGCCAAAAACACTCAGTACTTC. Its translation: CASSQDFRGLAGGLAKNTQYF.

The V gene is TRBV4-3, the J gene TRBJ2-7, with 7 bases fitting TRBD1. CDR1 is LGHNA, CDR2 YSLEER, per germline. The CDR3 spans 14 residues. Losses at the gene ends were 6 bases for V and 4 bases for J; bases not matched to a gene: 9. The CDR3 DNA follows: TGCGCCAGCAGTCGCAACCTCAGGGGGTACGAGCAGTACTTC. Translation gives CASSRNLRGYEQYF.